This TCR beta chain was sequenced in a study of CD8+ T cells in alopecia areata. In the study overall: Treated patients were given oral tofacitinib, which was dosed at 5 to 10 mg twice daily. Patients took tofacitinib for 6 to 18 months, followed by 6 drug-free months. Regarding the study as a whole: There were also resident alphabeta T cells of normal skin sequenced in scalp samples.

Points on this clone: As yet, its antigen is unknown.

V shed 7 bases and J 4 bases; nucleotides not matched to a gene: 11. CDR1 MDHEN and CDR2 SYDVKM come from the germline V gene. The CDR3 contains 15 residues. Sequencing relied on a cDNA template that was reverse transcribed from extracted RNA. The repertoire was sequenced with immunoSEQ multiplex PCR; TCRdb's copy has only in-frame clones and lacks some. Of 150,000 or so clones in the sample, approximately 50% were seen once. The gene calls are TRBV28 and TRBJ2-5; 8 bases agree with TRBD2. Sequencing used CD4+ T cells sorted from blood. The clonotype was recovered from a human donor with alopecia areata. The CDR3 bases are TGTGCCAGCACCCGCCCGACGGGAGGGTTAGAGACCCAGTACTTC. Translation: CASTRPTGGLETQYF.